This TCR beta chain comes out of a study of blood T cell repertoires in COVID-19. Trimming removed 6 bases at V and 1 base at J, with 9 bases between. CDR3 length: 13 amino acids. TCRdb keeps only in-frame clones here, not all; method: immunoSEQ multiplex PCR. The sample includes about 60,000 clones, around 87% of them seen just once. The sample taken for sequencing was peripheral blood. The chain carries TRBV23-1 and TRBJ1-1; weak D call: TRBD1 (6 bases). TRBV23-1 is labeled an ORF, and its function is uncertain. The receptor was isolated from a human donor with acute or convalescent COVID-19. The donor label of this sample is uncertain. The CDR3 is CASSRGGNTEAFF. The DNA of the CDR3 is TGCGCCAGCAGCAGAGGGGGGAACACTGAAGCTTTCTTT.